This T cell receptor beta chain emerged from a study of blood T cell repertoires in COVID-19. This clone occurred once. Per the original data handling: The assay estimated nucleated cells by amplifying reference gene primers. The table came from immunoSEQ multiplex PCR; TCRdb's copy has only in-frame clones and leaves some out. Clone size and the V and J calls come from that table; the DNA yielded D and trimming. Counted here are approximately 68,000 clones, roughly three quarters occurring once; the ten biggest clones make up roughly 10%. The sequence came from a woman aged 50 to 60 with acute or convalescent COVID-19. Sequenced sample: peripheral blood.

The CDR3 region is CASSLTGGNEQFF. Here the CDR3 DNA reads TGTGCCAGCAGCTTGACAGGGGGAAATGAGCAGTTCTTC. V is TRBV7-2 and J is TRBJ2-1; 9 bases agree with TRBD1. J was trimmed by 7 bases and V by 3 bases; bases with no gene match: 1. Germline lookup yields CDR1 SGHTA and CDR2 FQGNSA. This CDR3 comprises 13 residues.